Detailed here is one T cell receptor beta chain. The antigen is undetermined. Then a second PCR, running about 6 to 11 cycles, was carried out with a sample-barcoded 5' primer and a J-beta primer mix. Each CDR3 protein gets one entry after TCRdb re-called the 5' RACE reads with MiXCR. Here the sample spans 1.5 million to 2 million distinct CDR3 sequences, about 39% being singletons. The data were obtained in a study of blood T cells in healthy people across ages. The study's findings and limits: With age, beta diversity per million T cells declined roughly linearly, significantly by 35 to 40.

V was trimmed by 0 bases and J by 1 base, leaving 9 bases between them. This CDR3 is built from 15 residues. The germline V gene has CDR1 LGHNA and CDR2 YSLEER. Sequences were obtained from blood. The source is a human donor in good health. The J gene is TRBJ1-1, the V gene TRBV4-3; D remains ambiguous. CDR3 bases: TGCGCCAGCAGCCAAGAAAGCCCTGGGAACACTGAAGCTTTCTTT. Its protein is CASSQESPGNTEAFF.